The 31 T cell receptor beta chains presented below share a single source sample, sequenced in a study of blood T cell repertoires in COVID-19. TCRdb keeps only in-frame clones here, not all; method: immunoSEQ multiplex PCR. Altogether roughly 250,000 clones are present, about 90% being singletons, with the ten largest covering approximately 1.2%. The material sequenced was PBMCs or T cells enriched from blood (not recorded which). These receptors were obtained from a human donor in a cohort exposed to, infected with or recovered from COVID-19 (not recorded which). The donor label of this sample is uncertain.

DNA of the CDR3: TGTGCCAGTCAAAGGACTAGCGGCGAGACCCAGTACTTC. Residues: CASQRTSGETQYF. The chain combines TRBV19 with TRBJ2-5, with 10 bases identical to TRBD2. Per the germline V gene, CDR1 is LNHDA and CDR2 is SQIVND (reference sequence). The J segment lost 5 bases and the V segment lost 8 bases, leaving 5 bases of the junction unmatched. CDR3 length: 13 residues.

This clone was counted once. The chain couples TRBV11-2 to TRBJ2-7; TRBD1 matches at 11 bases. CDR3 length: 14 residues. The J segment lost 6 bases and the V segment lost 5 bases, leaving 6 bases of the junction unmatched. Germline CDR1 is SGHAT and CDR2 is FQNNGV. CDR3 bases: TGTGCCAGCAGCACAGCCGGGACAGGGGGCGAGCAGTACTTC. It is translated as CASSTAGTGGEQYF.

This rearrangement joins TRBV10-3 to TRBJ1-4; possibly TRBD1 for D (5 bases). CDR1 and CDR2 (germline): ENHRY, SYGVKD. The CDR3 contains 14 residues. Trimming cost V 0 bases and J 8 bases, with 10 bases left between them. CDR3: CAISESAGREKLFF. DNA for the CDR3: TGTGCCATCAGTGAGTCGGCAGGGAGGGAAAAACTGTTTTTT.

V gene TRBV3-1 (or the pseudogene TRBV3-2) combines with J gene TRBJ2-5; 8 bases align to TRBD1. Unmatched junction bases numbered 15, after V lost 1 base and J lost 5 bases. This CDR3 has 18 residues. The V gene's germline CDR1 is LGHDT and CDR2 YNNKEL (reference sequence). This CDR3 reads CASSQVLRTGKGGETQYF. The CDR3 DNA reads as TGTGCCAGCAGCCAAGTCTTAAGGACAGGGAAGGGTGGTGAGACCCAGTACTTC.

The genes are TRBV27 and TRBJ2-7; 7 bases are shared with TRBD1. V gave up 6 bases and J gave up 7 bases; unmatched junction bases: 15. Per germline, CDR1 MNHEY and CDR2 SMNVEV (reference sequence). CDR3 length equals 15 residues. DNA of the CDR3: TGTGCCAGCAGCACTCGACAGGGATTTTCGCGTGAGCAGTACTTC. It is translated as CASSTRQGFSREQYF.

This clone was detected a few times. The rearrangement links TRBV6-2 or TRBV6-3 to TRBJ1-1; no firm D call. V was cut by 0 bases and J by 8 bases, with 13 bases left in between. CDR1 and CDR2 from the germline V gene are MNHEY and SVGEGT. CDR3 length: 14 residues. This chain's CDR3 is CASSYSSTRVEAFF. CDR3 sequence (DNA): TGTGCCAGCAGTTACTCGTCTACCCGGGTGGAAGCTTTCTTT.

The rearrangement uses TRBV18 and TRBJ2-7; D is possibly TRBD1 (6 bases). The germline CDR1 and CDR2 sequences are KGHSH and LQKENI. V lost 6 bases and J 3 bases, leaving 15 bases between the germline ends. This CDR3 is built from 14 residues. For the CDR3, the DNA is TGTGCCAGCTCGCCCGGGACACAGGACTACGAGCAGTACTTC. This translates into CASSPGTQDYEQYF.

The V gene is TRBV7-6, the J gene TRBJ2-3, with 7 positions matching TRBD1. From germline, CDR1 is SGHVS and CDR2 FNYEAQ. This CDR3 is built from 14 residues. With 6 bases clipped from V and 5 bases from J, the junction kept 8 bases outside the gene matches. CDR3 sequence: CASRTDRVGDTQYF. The CDR3 bases are TGTGCCAGCAGAACCGACAGGGTGGGAGATACGCAGTATTTT.

This clone is a singleton in its sample. The chain links TRBV6-1 to TRBJ1-5; D may be TRBD1 (5 bases). Germline CDR1 and CDR2: MNHNS and SASEGT. V was shortened by 0 bases and J by 6 bases, with 9 bases between the two germline ends. This CDR3 is built from 14 residues. The CDR3 DNA follows: TGTGCCAGCAGTGAAGCGGTGGGGGGTCAGCCCCAGCATTTT. Translation: CASSEAVGGQPQHF.

This clone has just one count. The rearrangement joins TRBV13 to TRBJ2-7; D is uncertain. Germline loops: CDR1 PRHDT, CDR2 FYEKMQ (reference sequence). The V gene lost 3 bases and the J gene lost 0 bases, with 3 bases spanning the gap. There are 12 residues in the CDR3. The CDR3 spells CASSFRSYEQYF. CDR3 sequence (DNA): TGTGCCAGCAGCTTCCGCTCCTACGAGCAGTACTTC.

The genes are TRBV7-2 and TRBJ1-6, with 7 bases lining up with TRBD1. The ends lost 5 bases at V and 10 bases at J; junction bases unmatched: 11. Germline CDR1 and CDR2: SGHTA and FQGNSA. The CDR3 has 15 amino acids. The CDR3 here is CASSLTTGLGSPLHF. CDR3 nucleotide sequence: TGTGCCAGCAGCCTGACGACAGGGCTAGGCTCACCCCTCCACTTT. Filled out from reference TRBV7-2 and TRBJ1-6, the complete variable domain reads GAGVSQSPSNKVTEKGKDVELRCDPISGHTALYWYRQSLGQGLEFLIYFQGNSAPDKSGLPSDRFSAERTGGSVSTLTIQRTQQEDSAVYLCASSLTTGLGSPLHFGNGTRLTVT.

V usage is TRBV7-9 and J usage is TRBJ1-2; 7 bases are shared with TRBD1. This CDR3 has 14 amino acids. The V gene's germline CDR1 is SEHNR and CDR2 FQNEAQ (reference sequence). V shed 5 bases and J 7 bases; nucleotides not matched to a gene: 10. CDR3 residues: CASSRGQPGGGYTF. In DNA, the CDR3 is TGTGCCAGCAGCCGGGGACAGCCCGGGGGTGGCTACACCTTC. Filled out from reference TRBV7-9 and TRBJ1-2, the complete variable domain reads DTGVSQNPRHKITKRGQNVTFRCDPISEHNRLYWYRQTLGQGPEFLTYFQNEAQLEKSRLLSDRFSAERPKGSFSTLEIQRTEQGDSAMYLCASSRGQPGGGYTFGSGTRLTVV.

The V and J genes are TRBV10-3 and TRBJ1-1; no clear D. V lost 4 bases, J lost 3 bases, and 12 bases lay in between. CDR1 ENHRY and CDR2 SYGVKD come from the germline V gene. This CDR3 region has 14 residues. CDR3 sequence (DNA): TGTGCCATCAGTGCAGGCAGCCACTACACTGAAGCTTTCTTT. Translating gives CAISAGSHYTEAFF.

This chain connects TRBV5-6 to TRBJ1-1, with a weak D call TRBD1 (5 bases). The V and J ends lost 2 bases and 0 bases respectively, with 8 bases between them. CDR1 is SGHDT, CDR2 YYEEEE, per germline. The length of the CDR3 is 14 residues. This CDR3 reads CASSFPGLNTEAFF. CDR3 bases: TGTGCCAGCAGCTTCCCAGGGTTGAACACTGAAGCTTTCTTT.

V is TRBV11-2 and J is TRBJ2-7, with TRBD1 matching over 11 bases. The CDR3 has 15 residues. Losses at the gene ends were 5 bases for V and 3 bases for J; bases not matched to a gene: 6. Germline V CDR1 and CDR2: SGHAT, FQNNGV. In DNA, the CDR3 is TGTGCCAGCAGCCGGGACAGGGGGAGCTACTACGAGCAGTACTTC. It specifies CASSRDRGSYYEQYF.

The V call is TRBV6-5, the J call TRBJ2-1; a possible D gene is TRBD1 (6 bases). Per germline, CDR1 MNHEY and CDR2 SVGAGI. The CDR3 runs 12 residues. Trimming took 11 bases from V and 7 from J, leaving 15 bases between them. In DNA form, the CDR3 reads TGTGCCTTCGGACAGTCCGGAAATGAGCAGTTCTTC. Its protein is CAFGQSGNEQFF.

The table lists this clone with a count of one. The chain carries TRBV30 and TRBJ2-3; TRBD1 agrees at 7 bases. CDR1 is GTSNPN, CDR2 SVGIG, per germline (reference sequence). V dropped 0 bases and J dropped 2; count of bases not matched to a gene: 5. This CDR3 has 15 residues. The CDR3 protein is CAWSVDRAATDTQYF. CDR3 nucleotide sequence: TGTGCCTGGAGTGTTGACAGGGCTGCCACAGATACGCAGTATTTT.

CDR3 coding DNA: TGCAGCGTTGAATACGGTCGAGGCACTGAAGCTTTCTTT. The encoded protein is CSVEYGRGTEAFF. The chain has TRBV29-1 and TRBJ1-1; D is undetermined. The V end lost 2 bases, the J end lost 4 bases, and 11 bases lay between the germline ends. The CDR3 has 13 residues. CDR1 SQVTM and CDR2 ANQGSEA come from the germline V gene.

The chain carries TRBV28 and TRBJ2-1; 7 positions agree with TRBD1. CDR1 is MDHEN and CDR2 is SYDVKM in the germline V gene. J gave up 2 bases and V 6 bases, and 13 bases lay outside the gene matches. The CDR3 sequence is 17 residues long. The CDR3, as DNA: TGTGCCAGCAGCTGGGCATGGACGGGACAGCCCTACAATGAGCAGTTCTTC. Amino acids: CASSWAWTGQPYNEQFF.

This clone was seen a few times. This CDR3 reads CASSPRTGEVTEAFF. Here the CDR3 DNA reads TGTGCCAGCAGCCCGAGGACAGGGGAGGTCACTGAAGCTTTCTTT. This rearrangement joins TRBV9 to TRBJ1-1; 9 bases are a match to TRBD1. Germline-derived CDR1 and CDR2 are SGDLS and YYNGEE. The length of the CDR3 is 15 residues. Losses at the gene ends were 4 bases for V and 4 bases for J; bases not matched to a gene: 8.

The chain recombines TRBV30 with TRBJ2-1, with TRBD2 matching over 7 bases. The CDR3 runs to 13 residues. Germline V CDR1 and CDR2: GTSNPN, SVGIG (reference sequence). Trimming removed 1 base from V and 4 bases from J; junction bases left unmatched: 1. The CDR3 sequence is CAWSGGGYNEQFF. CDR3 in DNA: TGTGCCTGGAGTGGGGGGGGATACAATGAGCAGTTCTTC.

V gene TRBV5-4 combines with J gene TRBJ2-1, with D possibly being TRBD2 (6 bases). This CDR3 contains 13 residues. Trimming shortened V by 0 bases and J by 6 bases, and 7 bases separated the two germline ends. Germline CDR1 reads SGHNT; CDR2 reads YYREEE (reference sequence). CDR3 nucleotide sequence: TGTGCCAGCAGCTTGGTCGGGGGCAATGAGCAGTTCTTC. Translation gives CASSLVGGNEQFF.

The V gene is TRBV2, the J gene TRBJ2-1, with D perhaps TRBD2 (5 bases). The V gene lost 7 bases and the J gene lost 3 bases, with 13 bases spanning the gap. Germline V CDR1 and CDR2: SNHLY, FYNNEI. CDR3 size: 14 residues. The CDR3, as DNA: TGTGCCAGCACACGGGATTTAAACTACAATGAGCAGTTCTTC. This sequence encodes CASTRDLNYNEQFF.

This clone was found once. The gene calls are TRBV5-1 and TRBJ2-1, with 9 bases identical to TRBD2. The CDR3 runs to 15 residues. Germline values: CDR1 SGHRS, CDR2 YFSETQ. V was clipped by 4 bases and J by 16 bases; unmatched bases: 18. In DNA form, the CDR3 reads TGCGCCAGCAGCATAAGCGGGGGGAAGGGGGATCGCCTATTCTTC. It encodes CASSISGGKGDRLFF.

The chain has TRBV6-5 and TRBJ2-1; TRBD1 might be the D (6 bases). Germline lookup yields CDR1 MNHEY and CDR2 SVGAGI. This CDR3 is built from 12 residues. Trimming removed 5 bases at V and 15 bases at J, with 17 bases between. CDR3 bases: TGTGCCAGCAGTACCGGGACAACGGGTCCGTTCTTC. This translates into CASSTGTTGPFF.

The chain is built from TRBV9 and TRBJ1-6; D call uncertain. Germline loops: CDR1 SGDLS, CDR2 YYNGEE. Trimming cost V 4 bases and J 0 bases, with 29 bases left between them. CDR3 length: 22 residues. CDR3 DNA sequence: TGTGCCAGCAGCCCATTCAACCGTAAGGAGAACCCCCTTTGCTCCTATAATTCACCCCTCCACTTT. As protein: CASSPFNRKENPLCSYNSPLHF.

The chain combines TRBV29-1 with TRBJ2-4, with D perhaps TRBD2 (5 bases). Trimming removed 3 bases from V and 0 bases from J, with 6 bases in between. Per the germline V gene, CDR1 is SQVTM and CDR2 is ANQGSEA. The CDR3 totals 13 residues. CDR3 sequence reads: CSVDGVAKNIQYF. The CDR3 DNA is TGCAGCGTTGACGGGGTAGCCAAAAACATTCAGTACTTC.

J is TRBJ2-1 and V is TRBV5-4; 10 nucleotides match TRBD2. Germline V gene lookup returns CDR1 SGHNT and CDR2 YYREEE (reference sequence). Trimming at V came to 0 bases and at J to 5 bases, leaving 2 bases not matched to a gene. The length of the CDR3 is 15 residues. CDR3 amino acids: CASSLVSGGHNEQFF. DNA for the CDR3: TGTGCCAGCAGCTTGGTTAGCGGGGGGCACAATGAGCAGTTCTTC.

This chain connects TRBV7-9 to TRBJ2-1; 8 bases agree with TRBD1. The CDR3 contains 16 residues. CDR1 and CDR2 from the germline V gene are SEHNR and FQNEAQ (reference sequence). V lost 5 bases and J lost 3; bases outside the gene matches: 9. The CDR3 DNA follows: TGTGCCAGCAGCCCTCCCGGGACAGGTCACTACAATGAGCAGTTCTTC. Residues: CASSPPGTGHYNEQFF.

This clone was detected once. The V and J genes are TRBV18 and TRBJ1-2; 11 positions match TRBD1. Germline V gene lookup returns CDR1 KGHSH and CDR2 LQKENI. The CDR3 is made up of 16 amino acids. Trimming removed 3 bases from V and 3 bases from J; junction bases left unmatched: 6. CDR3 residues: CASSPGQGASYYGYTF. The CDR3 DNA reads as TGTGCCAGCTCACCCGGACAGGGGGCTTCTTACTATGGCTACACCTTC.

The CDR3 sequence: CASRQGLRETQYF. The CDR3 nucleotides are TGTGCCAGCAGACAGGGGCTAAGAGAGACCCAGTACTTC. The chain carries TRBV6-5 and TRBJ2-5; 7 bases agree with TRBD1. Germline trimming cut 6 bases from V and 4 bases from J; bases unmatched to any gene: 5. There are 13 residues in the CDR3. Germline CDR1 MNHEY, CDR2 SVGAGI.